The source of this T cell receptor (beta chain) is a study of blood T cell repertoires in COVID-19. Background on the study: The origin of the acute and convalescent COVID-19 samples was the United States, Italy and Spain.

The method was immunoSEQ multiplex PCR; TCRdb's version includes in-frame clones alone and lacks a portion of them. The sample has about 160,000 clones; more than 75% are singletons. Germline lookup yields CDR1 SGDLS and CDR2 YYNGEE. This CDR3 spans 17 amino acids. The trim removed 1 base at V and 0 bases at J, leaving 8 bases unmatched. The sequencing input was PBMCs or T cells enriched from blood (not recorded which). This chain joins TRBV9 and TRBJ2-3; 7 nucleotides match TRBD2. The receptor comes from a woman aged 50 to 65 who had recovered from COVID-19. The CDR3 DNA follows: TGTGCCAGCAGCGTATGGCGGGGGTCTACTAGCACAGATACGCAGTATTTT. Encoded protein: CASSVWRGSTSTDTQYF.